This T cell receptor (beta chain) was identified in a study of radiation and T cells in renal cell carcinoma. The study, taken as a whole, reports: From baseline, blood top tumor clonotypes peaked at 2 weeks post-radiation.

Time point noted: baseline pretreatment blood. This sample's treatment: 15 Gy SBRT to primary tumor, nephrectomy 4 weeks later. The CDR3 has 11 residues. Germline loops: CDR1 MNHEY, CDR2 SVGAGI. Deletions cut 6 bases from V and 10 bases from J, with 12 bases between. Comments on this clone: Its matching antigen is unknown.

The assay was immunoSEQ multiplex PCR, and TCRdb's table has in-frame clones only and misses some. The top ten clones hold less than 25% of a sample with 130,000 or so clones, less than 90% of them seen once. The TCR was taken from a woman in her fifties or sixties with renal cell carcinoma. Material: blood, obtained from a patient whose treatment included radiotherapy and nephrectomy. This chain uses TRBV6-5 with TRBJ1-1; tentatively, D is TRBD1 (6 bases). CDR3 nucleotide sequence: TGTGCCAGCAGGGGGGACATGTTAGCTTTCTTT. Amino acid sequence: CASRGDMLAFF.